This T cell receptor beta chain was identified during a study of T cells expressing NK-cell markers. Study outcomes and limitations: As a fraction of CD8+ T cells, dominant NKG2C+ clonotypes reached roughly 1.0-7.0% in over 5 donors.

CDR1 is MGHRA and CDR2 is YSYEKL in the germline V gene. CDR3 length: 15 residues. Concerning this clonotype: Its antigen is currently unknown.

Reprocessing the 5' RACE reads, TCRdb reports a single entry for every CDR3 protein and omits DNA. The sample table includes about 450,000 distinct CDR3 sequences. This sequence originates from a woman aged 18 to 75 in good health. This chain links TRBV4-1 with TRBJ1-2; checking the TCRdb D call of TRBD1 is not possible without DNA. Specimen: blood T cells: a sorted CD56 or NKG2C T cell subset, CD4+ or CD8+ T cells, or bulk PBMC T cells (not recorded which). This chain's CDR3 is CASSPAGASNYGYTF.